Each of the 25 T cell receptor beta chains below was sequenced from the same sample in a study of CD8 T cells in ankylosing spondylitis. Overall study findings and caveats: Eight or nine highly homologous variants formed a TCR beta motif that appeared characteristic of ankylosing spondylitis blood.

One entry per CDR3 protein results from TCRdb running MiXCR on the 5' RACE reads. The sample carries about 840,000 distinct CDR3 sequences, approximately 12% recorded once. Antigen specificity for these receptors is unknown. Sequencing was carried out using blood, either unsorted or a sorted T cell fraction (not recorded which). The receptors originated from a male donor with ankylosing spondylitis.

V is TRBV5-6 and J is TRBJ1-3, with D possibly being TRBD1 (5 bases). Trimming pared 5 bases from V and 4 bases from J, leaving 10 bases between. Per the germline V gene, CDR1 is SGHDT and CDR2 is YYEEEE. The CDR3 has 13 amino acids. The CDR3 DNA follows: TGTGCCAGCAGTGTTGAGGGGGGAAACACCATATATTTT. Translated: CASSVEGGNTIYF.

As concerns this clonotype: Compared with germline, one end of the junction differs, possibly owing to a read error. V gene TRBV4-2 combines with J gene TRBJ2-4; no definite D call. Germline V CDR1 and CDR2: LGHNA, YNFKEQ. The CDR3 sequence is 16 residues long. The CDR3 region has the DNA TGTGCCAGCAGCCAAGATAGGGCCGATACCAAAGACATTCAGTACTTC. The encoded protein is CASSQDRADTKDIQYF.

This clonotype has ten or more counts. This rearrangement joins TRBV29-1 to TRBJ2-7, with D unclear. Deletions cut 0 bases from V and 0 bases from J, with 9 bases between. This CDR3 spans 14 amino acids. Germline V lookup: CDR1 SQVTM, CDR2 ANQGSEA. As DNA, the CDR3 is TGCAGCGTTGAAGATCCGGACGCCTCCTACGAGCAGTACTTC. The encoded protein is CSVEDPDASYEQYF.

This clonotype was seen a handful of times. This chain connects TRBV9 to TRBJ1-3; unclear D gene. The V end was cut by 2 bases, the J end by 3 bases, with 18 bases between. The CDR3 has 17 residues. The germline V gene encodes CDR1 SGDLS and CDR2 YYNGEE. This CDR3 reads CASSVDLRLEIGNTIYF. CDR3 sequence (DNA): TGTGCCAGCAGCGTCGACCTCCGTTTGGAAATTGGAAACACCATATATTTT.

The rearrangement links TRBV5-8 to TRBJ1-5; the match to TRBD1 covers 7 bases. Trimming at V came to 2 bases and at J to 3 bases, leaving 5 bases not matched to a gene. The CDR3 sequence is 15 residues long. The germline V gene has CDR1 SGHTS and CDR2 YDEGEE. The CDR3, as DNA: TGTGCCAGCAGCTTCCCCGGGACAGACAATCAGCCCCAGCATTTT. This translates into CASSFPGTDNQPQHF. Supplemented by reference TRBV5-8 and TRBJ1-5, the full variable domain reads EAGVTQSPTHLIKTRGQQATLRCSPISGHTSVYWYQQALGLGLQFLLWYDEGEERNRGNFPPRFSGRQFPNYSSELNVNALELEDSALYLCASSFPGTDNQPQHFGDGTRLSIL.

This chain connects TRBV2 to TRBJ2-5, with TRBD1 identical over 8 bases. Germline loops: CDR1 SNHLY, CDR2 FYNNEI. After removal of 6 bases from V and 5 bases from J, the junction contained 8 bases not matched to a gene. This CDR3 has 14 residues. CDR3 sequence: CASSLDRAEETQYF. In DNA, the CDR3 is TGTGCCAGCAGCCTGGACAGGGCGGAGGAGACCCAGTACTTC. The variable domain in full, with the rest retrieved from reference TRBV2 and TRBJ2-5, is EPEVTQTPSHQVTQMGQEVILRCVPISNHLYFYWYRQILGQKVEFLVSFYNNEISEKSEIFDDQFSVERPDGSNFTLKIRSTKLEDSAMYFCASSLDRAEETQYFGPGTRLLVL.

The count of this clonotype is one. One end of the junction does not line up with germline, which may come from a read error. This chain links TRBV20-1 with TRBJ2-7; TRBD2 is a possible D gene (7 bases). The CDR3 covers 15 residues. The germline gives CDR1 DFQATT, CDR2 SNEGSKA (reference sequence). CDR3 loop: CSARSGGLLSYKQYF. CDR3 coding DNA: TGCAGTGCTAGGTCCGGGGGGCTCCTCTCCTACAAGCAGTACTTC.

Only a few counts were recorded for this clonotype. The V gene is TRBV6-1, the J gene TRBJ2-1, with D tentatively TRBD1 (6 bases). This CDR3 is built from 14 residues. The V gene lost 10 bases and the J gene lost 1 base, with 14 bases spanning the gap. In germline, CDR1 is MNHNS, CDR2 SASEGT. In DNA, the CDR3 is TGTGCCACTACGCAGGGGCCTTCCTACAATGAGCAGTTCTTC. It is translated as CATTQGPSYNEQFF.

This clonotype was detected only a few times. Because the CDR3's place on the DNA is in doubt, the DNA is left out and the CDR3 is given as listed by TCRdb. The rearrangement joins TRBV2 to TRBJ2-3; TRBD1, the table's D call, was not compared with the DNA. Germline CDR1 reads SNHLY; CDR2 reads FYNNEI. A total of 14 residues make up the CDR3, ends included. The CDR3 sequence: CASSVWGSGSPRGF.

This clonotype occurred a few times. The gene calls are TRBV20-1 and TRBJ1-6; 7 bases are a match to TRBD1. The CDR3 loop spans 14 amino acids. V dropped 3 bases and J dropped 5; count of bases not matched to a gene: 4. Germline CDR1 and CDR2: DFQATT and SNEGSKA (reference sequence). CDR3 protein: CSASLTGNNSPLHF. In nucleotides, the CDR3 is TGCAGTGCTAGTCTGACAGGGAATAATTCACCCCTCCACTTT.

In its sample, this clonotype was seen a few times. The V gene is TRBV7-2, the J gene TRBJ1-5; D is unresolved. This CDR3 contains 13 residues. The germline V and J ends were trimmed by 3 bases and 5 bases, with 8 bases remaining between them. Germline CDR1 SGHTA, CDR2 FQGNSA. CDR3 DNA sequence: TGTGCCAGCAGCTTCTCGGCAGATCAGCCCCAGCATTTT. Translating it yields CASSFSADQPQHF.

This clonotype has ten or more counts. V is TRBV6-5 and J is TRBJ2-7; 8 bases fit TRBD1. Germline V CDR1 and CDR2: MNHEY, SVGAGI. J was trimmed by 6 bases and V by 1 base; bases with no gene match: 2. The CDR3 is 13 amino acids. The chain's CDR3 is CASSYWTGSEQYF. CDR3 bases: TGTGCCAGCAGTTACTGGACAGGGAGCGAGCAGTACTTC.

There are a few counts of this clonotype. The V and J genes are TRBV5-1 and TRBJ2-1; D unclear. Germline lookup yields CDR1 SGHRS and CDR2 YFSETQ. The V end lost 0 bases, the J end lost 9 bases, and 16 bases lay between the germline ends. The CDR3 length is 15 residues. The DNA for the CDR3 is TGCGCCAGCAGCTTGGACCCCGGTGGCTTTGCTGAGCAGTTCTTC. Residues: CASSLDPGGFAEQFF.

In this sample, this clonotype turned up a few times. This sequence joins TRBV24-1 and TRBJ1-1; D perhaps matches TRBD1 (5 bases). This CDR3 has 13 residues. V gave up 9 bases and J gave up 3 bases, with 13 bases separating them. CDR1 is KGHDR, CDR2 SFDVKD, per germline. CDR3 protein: CATRGDAYTEAFF. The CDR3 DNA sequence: TGTGCCACCCGGGGGGACGCGTACACTGAAGCTTTCTTT.

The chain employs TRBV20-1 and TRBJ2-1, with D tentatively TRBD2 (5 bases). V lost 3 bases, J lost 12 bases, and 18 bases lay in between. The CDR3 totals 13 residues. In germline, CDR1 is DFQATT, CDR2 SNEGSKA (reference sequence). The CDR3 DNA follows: TGCAGTGCTAGTCAGTCTCTAGCTCTAAGGCAGTTCTTC. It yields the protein CSASQSLALRQFF.

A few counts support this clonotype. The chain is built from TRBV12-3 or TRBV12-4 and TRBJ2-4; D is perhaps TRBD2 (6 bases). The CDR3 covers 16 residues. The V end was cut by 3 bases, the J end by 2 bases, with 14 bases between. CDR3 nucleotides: TGTGCCAGCAGTTTCGGGACTTCTCGATCCAAAAACATTCAGTACTTC. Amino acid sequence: CASSFGTSRSKNIQYF.

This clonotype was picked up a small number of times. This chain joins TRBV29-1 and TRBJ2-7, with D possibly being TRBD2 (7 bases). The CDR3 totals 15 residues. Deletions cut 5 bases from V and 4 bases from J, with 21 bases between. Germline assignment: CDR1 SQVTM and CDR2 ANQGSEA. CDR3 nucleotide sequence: TGCAGCGTTACCGCTGGGGGAGGGGGGAGTTACGAGCAGTACTTC. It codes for CSVTAGGGGSYEQYF.

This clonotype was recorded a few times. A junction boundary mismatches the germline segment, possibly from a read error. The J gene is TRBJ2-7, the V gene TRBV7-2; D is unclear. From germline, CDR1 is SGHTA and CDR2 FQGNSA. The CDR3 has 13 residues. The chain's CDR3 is CASSPPSSNEQYF. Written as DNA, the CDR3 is TGTGCCAGCAGCCCCCCCAGCTCCAACGAGCAGTACTTC.

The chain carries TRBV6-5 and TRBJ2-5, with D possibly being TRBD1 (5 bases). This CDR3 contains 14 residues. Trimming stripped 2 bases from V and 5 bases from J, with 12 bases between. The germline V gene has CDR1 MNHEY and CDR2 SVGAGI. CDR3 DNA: TGTGCCAGCAGTTACCAGGGAATGTCGGAGACCCAGTACTTC. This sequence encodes CASSYQGMSETQYF.

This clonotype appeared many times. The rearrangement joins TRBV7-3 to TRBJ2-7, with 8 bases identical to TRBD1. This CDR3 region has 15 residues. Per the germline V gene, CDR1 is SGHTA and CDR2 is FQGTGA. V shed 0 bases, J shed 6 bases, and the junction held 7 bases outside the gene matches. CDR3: CASSLTTGGKGEQYF. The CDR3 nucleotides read TGTGCCAGCAGCTTAACTACAGGGGGGAAAGGCGAGCAGTACTTC.

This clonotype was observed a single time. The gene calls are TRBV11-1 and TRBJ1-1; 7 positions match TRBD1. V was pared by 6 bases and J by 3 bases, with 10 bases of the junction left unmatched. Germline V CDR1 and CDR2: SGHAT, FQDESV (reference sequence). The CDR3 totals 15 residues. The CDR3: CASSPNRGLDTEAFF. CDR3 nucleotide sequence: TGTGCCAGCAGTCCCAACAGGGGTTTGGACACTGAAGCTTTCTTT.

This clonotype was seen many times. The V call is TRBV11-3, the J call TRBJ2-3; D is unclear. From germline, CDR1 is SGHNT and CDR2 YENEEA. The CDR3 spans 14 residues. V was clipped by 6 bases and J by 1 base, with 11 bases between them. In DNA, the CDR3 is TGTGCCAGCAGTTTCCACCGGGGCACAGATACGCAGTATTTT. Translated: CASSFHRGTDTQYF.

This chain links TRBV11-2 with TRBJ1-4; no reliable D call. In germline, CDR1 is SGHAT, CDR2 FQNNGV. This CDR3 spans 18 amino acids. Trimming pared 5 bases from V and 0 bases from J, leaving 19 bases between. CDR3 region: CASSAREGASPTNEKLFF. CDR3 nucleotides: TGTGCCAGCAGCGCGAGAGAGGGAGCTTCTCCAACTAATGAAAAACTGTTTTTT.

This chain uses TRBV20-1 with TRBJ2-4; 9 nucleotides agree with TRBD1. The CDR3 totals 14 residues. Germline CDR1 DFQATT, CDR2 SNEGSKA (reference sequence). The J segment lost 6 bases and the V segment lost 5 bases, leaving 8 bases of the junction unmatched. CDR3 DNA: TGCAGTGCTGAGCAACAGGGGGCGGGAAACATTCAGTACTTC. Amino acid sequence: CSAEQQGAGNIQYF.

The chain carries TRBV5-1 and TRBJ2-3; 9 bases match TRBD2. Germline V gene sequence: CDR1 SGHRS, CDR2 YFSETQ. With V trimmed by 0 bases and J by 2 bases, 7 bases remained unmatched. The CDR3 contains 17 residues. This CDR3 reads CASSLGRSGRFTDTQYF. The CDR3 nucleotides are TGCGCCAGCAGCTTGGGGCGAAGCGGGAGGTTCACAGATACGCAGTATTTT.